This T cell receptor beta chain was observed in a study of blood T cell repertoires in COVID-19. Study-wide context: The cDNA or gDNA used as material had been derived from T cells, B-cell-depleted T cells, or PBMCs.

Sequencing was performed with immunoSEQ multiplex PCR; in TCRdb, only in-frame clones are kept and a portion is missing. The data show over 200,000 clones, around four fifths seen once. Germline CDR1 and CDR2: LNHDA and SQIVND (reference sequence). V was cut by 1 base and J by 5 bases, with 15 bases left in between. CDR3 length: 15 amino acids. The specimen was peripheral blood. The chain has TRBV19 and TRBJ2-7, with no clear D. The sequence derives from a man aged 80 or over with acute or convalescent COVID-19. The CDR3 here is CASSIGPTPANEQYF. Here the CDR3 DNA reads TGTGCCAGTAGTATAGGGCCGACTCCAGCTAACGAGCAGTACTTC.